The sequence of this T cell receptor (beta chain) was determined in a study of regulatory T cells in long-lasting Graves disease. Researchers made TCR beta libraries by using iRepertoire HTBI primers and running Arm-PCR on CDR3 regions. TCRdb re-derived calls from the multiplex PCR reads in MiXCR, one entry per CDR3 protein. Of a few hundred thousand distinct CDR3 sequences listed, about 18% are singletons. Many counts were recorded for this clonotype. Time point: newly diagnosed GD, antithyroid drugs for less than 3 months. Researchers made the TCR library from RNA that was extracted from PBMCs. Graves' disease diagnoses followed American Thyroid Association guidelines. Trimming at V came to 5 bases and at J to 1 base, leaving 13 bases not matched to a gene. Germline V gene data show CDR1 as MNHEY and CDR2 as SMNVEV (reference sequence). The CDR3 runs 17 residues.

V and J are TRBV27 and TRBJ2-7, with 8 bases matching TRBD2. This TCR derives from a female donor with Graves disease. Sequenced here: peripheral blood mononuclear cells (PBMCs), sampled at new diagnosis, from a patient treated with antithyroid drugs. CDR3 sequence: CASSPRGGAGVSYEQYF. CDR3 DNA sequence: TGTGCCAGCAGTCCGCGCGGAGGAGCGGGAGTTTCCTACGAGCAGTACTTC.